This T cell receptor beta chain comes out of a study of T cell responses to AZD1222 COVID-19 vaccine. Clones were read by immunoSEQ multiplex PCR, and TCRdb kept only the in-frame ones, dropping some. Of about 110,000 clones in the sample, nearly 90% were seen once. Looked up from germline, CDR1 is LGHNA and CDR2 is YNFKEQ. V was cut by 0 bases and J by 0 bases, with 10 bases left in between. CDR3 length equals 16 residues. This chain connects TRBV4-2 to TRBJ2-3; possibly TRBD2 for D (6 bases). This receptor was taken from an adult in good health. Sequences were derived from peripheral blood, sampled on day 0 of AZD1222 vaccination. In nucleotides, the CDR3 is TGTGCCAGCAGCCAAGAGATGACTAGAAGCACAGATACGCAGTATTTT. This codes for CASSQEMTRSTDTQYF.